This T cell receptor (beta chain) was documented in a study of T cells after yellow fever vaccination. A universal primer site and UMIs were added as TCR cDNA was made by 5'RACE template switching. TCRdb analysed the 5' RACE reads with MiXCR anew, one entry per CDR3 protein. The sample has more than 300,000 distinct CDR3 sequences; about 10% are singletons. From germline, CDR1 is LGHNA and CDR2 YNFKEQ. V was cut by 0 bases and J by 6 bases, with 4 bases left in between. The CDR3 spans 12 residues. The table lists this clonotype with many counts. Its antigen is unidentified. Study-wide results and caveats: Most primary-vaccination clones recurred post-booster (roughly 96% CD4, around 88% CD8). It was a weaker secondary response, yet one that peaked faster, at day 5 versus 15.

The rearrangement joins TRBV4-2 to TRBJ2-3, with D uncertain. Sample: CD4+ T cells sorted from PBMCs, taken 45 days after the yellow fever booster vaccination. This TCR came from a man aged 18 to 30 who received the YFV17D yellow fever vaccine. The CDR3 loop is CASSQDRDTQYF. CDR3 nucleotides: TGTGCCAGCAGCCAAGATCGGGATACGCAGTATTTT.